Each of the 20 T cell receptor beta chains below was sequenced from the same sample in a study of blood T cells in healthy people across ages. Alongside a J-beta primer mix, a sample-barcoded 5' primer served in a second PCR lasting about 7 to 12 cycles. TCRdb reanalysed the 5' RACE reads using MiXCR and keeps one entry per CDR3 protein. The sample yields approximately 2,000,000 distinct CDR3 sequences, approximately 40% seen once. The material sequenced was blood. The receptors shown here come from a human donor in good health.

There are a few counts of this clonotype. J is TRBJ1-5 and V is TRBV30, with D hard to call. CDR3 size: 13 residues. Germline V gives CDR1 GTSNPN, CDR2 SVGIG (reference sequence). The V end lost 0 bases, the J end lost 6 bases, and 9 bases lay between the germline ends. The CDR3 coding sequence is TGTGCCTGGAGTGTACTGGCGGGTCAGCCCCAGCATTTT. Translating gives CAWSVLAGQPQHF.

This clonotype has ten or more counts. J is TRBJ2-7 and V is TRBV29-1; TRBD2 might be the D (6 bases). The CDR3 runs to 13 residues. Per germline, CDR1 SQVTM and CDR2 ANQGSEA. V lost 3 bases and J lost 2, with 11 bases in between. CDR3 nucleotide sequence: TGCAGCGTTGAGAGGGAGGCGACCTACGAGCAGTACTTC. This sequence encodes CSVEREATYEQYF.

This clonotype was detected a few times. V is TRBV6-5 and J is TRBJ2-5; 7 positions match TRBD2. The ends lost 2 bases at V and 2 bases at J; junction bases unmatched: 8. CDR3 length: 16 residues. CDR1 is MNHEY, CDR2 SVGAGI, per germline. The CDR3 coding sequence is TGTGCCAGCAGTTACATGGCGGGGGAGGTACAAGAGACCCAGTACTTC. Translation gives CASSYMAGEVQETQYF.

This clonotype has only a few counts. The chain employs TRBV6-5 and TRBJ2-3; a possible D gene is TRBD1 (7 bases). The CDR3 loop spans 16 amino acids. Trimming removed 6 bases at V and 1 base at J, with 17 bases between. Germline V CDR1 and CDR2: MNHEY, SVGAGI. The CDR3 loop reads CASRYQGGERTDTQYF. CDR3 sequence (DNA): TGTGCCAGCAGGTATCAGGGGGGAGAACGCACAGATACGCAGTATTTT.

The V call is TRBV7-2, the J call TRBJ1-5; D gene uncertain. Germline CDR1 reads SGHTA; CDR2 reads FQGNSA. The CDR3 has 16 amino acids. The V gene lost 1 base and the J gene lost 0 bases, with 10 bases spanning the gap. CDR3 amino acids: CASSLGSAYSNQPQHF. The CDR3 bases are TGTGCCAGCAGCTTAGGTTCAGCATATAGCAATCAGCCCCAGCATTTT.

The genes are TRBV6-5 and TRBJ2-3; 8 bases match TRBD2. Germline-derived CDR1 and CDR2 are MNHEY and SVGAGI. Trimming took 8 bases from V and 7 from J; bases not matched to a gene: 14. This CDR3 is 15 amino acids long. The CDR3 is CASQPGGPLGNTQYF. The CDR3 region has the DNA TGTGCCAGCCAACCGGGGGGGCCTCTTGGAAATACGCAGTATTTT.

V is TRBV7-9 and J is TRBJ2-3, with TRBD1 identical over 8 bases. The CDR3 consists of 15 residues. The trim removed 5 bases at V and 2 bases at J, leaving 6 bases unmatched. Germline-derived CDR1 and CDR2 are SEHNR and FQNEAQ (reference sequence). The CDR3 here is CASSNTTGATDTQYF. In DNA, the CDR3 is TGTGCCAGCAGCAATACGACAGGGGCCACAGATACGCAGTATTTT.

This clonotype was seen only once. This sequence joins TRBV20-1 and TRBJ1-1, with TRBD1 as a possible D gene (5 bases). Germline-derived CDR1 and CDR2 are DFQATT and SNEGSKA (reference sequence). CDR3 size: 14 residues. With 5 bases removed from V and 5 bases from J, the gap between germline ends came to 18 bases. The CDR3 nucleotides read TGCAGTGCTCAAACCATGCTGGGGGGTACTGAAGCTTTCTTT. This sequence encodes CSAQTMLGGTEAFF.

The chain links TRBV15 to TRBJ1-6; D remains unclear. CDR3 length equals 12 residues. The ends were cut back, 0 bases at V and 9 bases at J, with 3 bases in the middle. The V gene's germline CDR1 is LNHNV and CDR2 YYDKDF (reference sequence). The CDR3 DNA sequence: TGTGCCACCAGCAGAGATGGTTCACCCCTCCACTTT. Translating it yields CATSRDGSPLHF.

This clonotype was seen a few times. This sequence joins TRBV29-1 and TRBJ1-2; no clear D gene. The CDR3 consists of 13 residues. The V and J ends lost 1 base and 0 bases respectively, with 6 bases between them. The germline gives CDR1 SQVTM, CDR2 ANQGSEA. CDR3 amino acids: CSVEVGANYGYTF. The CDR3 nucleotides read TGCAGCGTTGAAGTTGGGGCTAACTATGGCTACACCTTC.

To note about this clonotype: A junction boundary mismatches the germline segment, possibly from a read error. CDR3 DNA sequence: TGCGGTGCTAGCGGGGGTAGCTCCTACGAGCAGTACTTC. Encoded protein: CGASGGSSYEQYF. The V call is TRBV20-1, the J call TRBJ2-7; TRBD2 aligns across 10 bases. This CDR3 contains 13 residues. Looked up from germline, CDR1 is DFQATT and CDR2 is SNEGSKA (reference sequence).

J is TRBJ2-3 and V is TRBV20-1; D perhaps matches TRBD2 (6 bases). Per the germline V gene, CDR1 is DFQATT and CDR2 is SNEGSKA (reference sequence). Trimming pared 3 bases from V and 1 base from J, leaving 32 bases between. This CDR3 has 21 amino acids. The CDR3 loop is CSASYWDGRRGSGMGTDTQYF. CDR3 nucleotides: TGCAGTGCTAGCTACTGGGACGGGAGAAGGGGATCGGGTATGGGCACAGATACGCAGTATTTT.

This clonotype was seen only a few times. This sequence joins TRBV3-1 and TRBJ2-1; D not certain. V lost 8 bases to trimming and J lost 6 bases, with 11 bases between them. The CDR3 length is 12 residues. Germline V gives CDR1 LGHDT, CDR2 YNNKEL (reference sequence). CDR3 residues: CASRSLVNEQFF. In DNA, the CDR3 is TGTGCCAGCCGCTCCCTAGTCAATGAGCAGTTCTTC.

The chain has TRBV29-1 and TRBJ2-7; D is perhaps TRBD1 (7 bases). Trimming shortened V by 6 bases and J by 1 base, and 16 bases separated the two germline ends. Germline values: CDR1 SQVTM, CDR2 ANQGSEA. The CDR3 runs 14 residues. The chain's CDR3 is CSVGGRQGSYEQYF. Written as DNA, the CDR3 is TGCAGCGTCGGGGGAAGACAGGGTTCCTACGAGCAGTACTTC.

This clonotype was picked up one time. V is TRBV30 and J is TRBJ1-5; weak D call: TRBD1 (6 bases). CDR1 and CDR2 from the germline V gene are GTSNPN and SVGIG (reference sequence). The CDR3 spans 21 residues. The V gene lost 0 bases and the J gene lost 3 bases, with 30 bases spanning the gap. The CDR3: CAWSVRMSAGGPEIFNQPQHF. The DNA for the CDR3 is TGTGCCTGGAGTGTACGCATGTCCGCCGGGGGCCCCGAGATATTCAATCAGCCCCAGCATTTT.

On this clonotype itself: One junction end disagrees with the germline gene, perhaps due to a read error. The CDR3 DNA follows: TGTGCCAACAGCTCCCTACAGGTCTCCAAAGTCTATGGCTACACCTTC. Protein sequence: CANSSLQVSKVYGYTF. The V call is TRBV7-9, the J call TRBJ1-2, with D perhaps matching TRBD1 (5 bases). Germline V gene lookup returns CDR1 SEHNR and CDR2 FQNEAQ (reference sequence). The CDR3 contains 16 residues.

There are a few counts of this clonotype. In DNA, the CDR3 is TGCGCCAGCAGCTTGGATATGCGGGGAGGGACCGGGGAGCTGTTTTTT. This codes for CASSLDMRGGTGELFF. This rearrangement joins TRBV5-1 to TRBJ2-2; TRBD2 matches 7 bases. Trimming at V came to 0 bases and at J to 5 bases, leaving 7 bases not matched to a gene. The length of the CDR3 is 16 residues. CDR1 SGHRS and CDR2 YFSETQ come from the germline V gene.

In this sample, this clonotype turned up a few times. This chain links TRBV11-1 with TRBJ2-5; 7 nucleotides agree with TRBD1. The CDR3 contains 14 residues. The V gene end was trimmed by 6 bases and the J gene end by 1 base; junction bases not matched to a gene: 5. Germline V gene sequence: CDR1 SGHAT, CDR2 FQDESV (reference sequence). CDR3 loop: CASRRGLVQETQYF. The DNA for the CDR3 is TGTGCCAGCAGAAGGGGGCTTGTCCAAGAGACCCAGTACTTC. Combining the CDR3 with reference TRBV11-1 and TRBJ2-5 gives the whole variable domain EAEVAQSPRYKITEKSQAVAFWCDPISGHATLYWYRQILGQGPELLVQFQDESVVDDSQLPKDRFSAERLKGVDSTLKIQPAELGDSAMYLCASRRGLVQETQYFGPGTRLLVL.

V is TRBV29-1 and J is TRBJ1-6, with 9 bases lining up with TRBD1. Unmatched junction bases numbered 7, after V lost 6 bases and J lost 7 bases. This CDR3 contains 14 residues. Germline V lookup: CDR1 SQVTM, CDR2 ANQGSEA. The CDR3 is CSVKGGTGNSPLHF. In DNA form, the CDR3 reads TGCAGCGTCAAAGGAGGGACAGGGAATTCACCCCTCCACTTT. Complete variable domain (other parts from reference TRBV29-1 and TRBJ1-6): SAVISQKPSRDICQRGTSLTIQCQVDSQVTMMFWYRQQPGQSLTLIATANQGSEATYESGFVIDKFPISRPNLTFSTLTVSNMSPEDSSIYLCSVKGGTGNSPLHFGNGTRLTVT.

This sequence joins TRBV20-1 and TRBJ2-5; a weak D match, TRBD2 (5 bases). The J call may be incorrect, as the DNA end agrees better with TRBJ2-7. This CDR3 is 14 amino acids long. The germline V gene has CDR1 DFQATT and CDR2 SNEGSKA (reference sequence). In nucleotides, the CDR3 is TGCAGTGCTAGAGATGTTCGGGGTCGGGACGAGCAGTACTTC. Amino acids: CSARDVRGRDEQYF.